The T cell receptor (beta chain) described here comes from a study of CD4 T cell repertoires in COVID-19. Only in-frame clones appear in the TCRdb table, and some are missing; sequencing was by immunoSEQ multiplex PCR. The sample yields more than 65,000 clones, roughly four fifths seen once. This CDR3 region has 13 residues. Germline-derived CDR1 and CDR2 are SGHRS and YFSETQ. V lost 1 base to trimming and J lost 7 bases, with 9 bases between them. Sequenced here: CD4+ T cells from peripheral blood, sampled after recovery from COVID-19. The chain couples TRBV5-1 to TRBJ2-1; D is unresolved. The clonotype originates from a human donor who had COVID-19. For the CDR3, the DNA is TGCGCCAGCAGCTTGTTGGGTGTTAATGAGCAGTTCTTC. Protein sequence: CASSLLGVNEQFF.